This TCR beta chain is drawn from a study of CD8+ T cells in alopecia areata. The sample holds a few counts of this clone. cDNA reverse transcribed from extracted RNA served as the sequencing template. The assay was immunoSEQ multiplex PCR, and TCRdb's table has in-frame clones only and misses some. This table holds 11,000 or so clones, under 65% found once. Both peripheral blood and punch biopsies of lesional scalp skin were obtained from patients who had alopecia areata. Per germline, CDR1 SGHNT and CDR2 YYREEE (reference sequence). Trimming cost V 5 bases and J 10 bases; bases outside gene matches: 3. CDR3 length: 12 amino acids.

Specimen: skin. The source of this sequence is a human donor with alopecia areata. The chain has TRBV5-4 and TRBJ2-1, with 10 bases fitting TRBD2. In nucleotides, the CDR3 is TGTGCCAGCAGTTTACTAGCGGGAGAGCAGTTCTTC. It yields the protein CASSLLAGEQFF.